This T cell receptor beta chain was obtained from a study of T-cell reconstitution after alpha-beta-depleted transplantation in children (dated by TCRdb to 2015 to 2016). Some background on the complete study: The study quantitatively tracked T-cell immune reconstitution after TCRalphabeta/CD19-depleted allogeneic hematopoietic cell transplantation in children using TCR repertoire profiling. Beyond this particular receptor, the publication reports: The high TCRbeta diversity at day 60 in some patients was ascribed to recipient T cells and intrathymic progenitors that had survived conditioning. The apparently early alphabetaT-cell count recovery about two months after transplant was reportedly dependent on only several hundred rapidly expanded clones derived from non-depleted graft cells. Over subsequent months, a decline in hyperexpanded clone frequencies was noted, and after one year, T-cell counts and TCRbeta diversity were mostly ascribed to newly produced T cells.

According to the study, the label for this sample's treatment or condition signals: allogeneic hematopoietic cell transplantation with graft depleted of TCRalphabeta T cells and CD19 B cells. The transplant recipients were children given TCRalphabeta/CD19-depleted allogeneic hematopoietic cell grafts. This clonotype was seen a few times. Its antigen is not yet known. The record has no base qualities; no much larger clone is one base away. Trimming costs V 6 bases and J 10 bases, and their ends lie 16 bases apart. Via the germline V gene, CDR1 is MDHEN and CDR2 SYDVKM. The CDR3 measures 14 amino acids from cysteine to phenylalanine. Of the read, only the CDR3 DNA is kept; its 42 bases are in frame from base 1. Library creation used PCR. TCRdb names Illumina HiSeq 2500 as the instrument used. To normalize quantification of the TCRbeta repertoire, the TCR libraries were built with molecular barcoding that relied on unique molecular identifiers. TCRdb's own reprocessing of the public reads used fastp at Q25 and MiXCR and kept productive beta chains. Entries are consolidated by CDR3 protein sequence, retaining the most common genes and DNA. In all, the sample holds tens of thousands of distinct CDR3 sequences, and 14% of those were seen once. About 30% of the sample is taken by the ten largest.

In this chain, TRBV28 is recombined with TRBJ1-6, and the D gene may be TRBD1, 6 bases matching. This specimen consisted of PBMCs, mostly from graft donor cells, obtained 180 days after TCRalphabeta/CD19-depleted stem cell transplant. The receptor comes from a male patient aged 2 to 10 who had a stem cell transplant for acute lymphoblastic leukemia, so the T cells may come from the graft donor. The sequence in DNA is TGTGCCAGCAGAAACCAGGGGTCGGGATCACCCCTCCACTTT. Its product reads: CASRNQGSGSPLHF. Where the CDR3 stops, the reference TRBV28 and TRBJ1-6 genes take over; the full variable domain is DVKVTQSSRYLVKRTGEKVFLECVQDMDHENMFWYRQDPGLGLRLIYFSYDVKMKEKGDIPEGYSVSREKKERFSLILESASTNQTSMYLCASRNQGSGSPLHFGNGTRLTVT.